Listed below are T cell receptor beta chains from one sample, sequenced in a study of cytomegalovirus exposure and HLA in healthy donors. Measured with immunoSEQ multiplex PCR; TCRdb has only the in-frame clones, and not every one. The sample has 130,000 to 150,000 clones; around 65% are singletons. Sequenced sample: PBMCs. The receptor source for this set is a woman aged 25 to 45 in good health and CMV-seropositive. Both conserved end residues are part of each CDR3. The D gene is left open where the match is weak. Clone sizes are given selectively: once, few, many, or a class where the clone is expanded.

CDR3aa: CASSVGAGQAYEQYF; CDR3nt: TGTGCCAGCAGCGTAGGGGCAGGGCAAGCCTACGAGCAGTACTTC; v_gene: TRBV9; abundance: .; d_gene: .; j_gene: TRBJ2-7
CDR3aa: CASSLTPAASYEQYF; CDR3nt: TGTGCCAGCAGCTTAACTCCGGCAGCGTCCTACGAGCAGTACTTC; v_gene: TRBV7-9; abundance: .; d_gene: .; j_gene: TRBJ2-7
CDR3aa: CASSMARASNQPQHF; CDR3nt: TGTGCCAGCAGCATGGCCAGGGCGAGCAATCAGCCCCAGCATTTT; v_gene: TRBV4-2; abundance: once; d_gene: .; j_gene: TRBJ1-5
CDR3aa: CASSPDRGRSYEQYF; CDR3nt: TGTGCCAGCAGCCCTGACAGGGGGCGTTCGTACGAGCAGTACTTC; v_gene: TRBV5-6; abundance: few; d_gene: TRBD1; j_gene: TRBJ2-7
CDR3aa: CASSSLDDRTTEAFF; CDR3nt: TGTGCCAGCAGCTCCTTGGACGACAGGACCACTGAAGCTTTCTTT; v_gene: TRBV11-2; abundance: few; d_gene: .; j_gene: TRBJ1-1
CDR3aa: CASTNSGGTDTQYF; CDR3nt: TGTGCCAGCACGAATAGCGGGGGGACGGATACGCAGTATTTT; v_gene: TRBV5-4; abundance: .; d_gene: TRBD2; j_gene: TRBJ2-3
CDR3aa: CASNLAGGKLFF; CDR3nt: TGTGCCTCTAATCTGGCAGGAGGAAAACTGTTTTTT; v_gene: TRBV5-6; abundance: few; d_gene: .; j_gene: TRBJ1-4
CDR3aa: CASRPQGGAYEQYF; CDR3nt: TGTGCCAGCAGACCCCAAGGGGGGGCCTACGAGCAGTACTTC; v_gene: TRBV13; abundance: .; d_gene: .; j_gene: TRBJ2-7
CDR3aa: CASSSQGDGYTF; CDR3nt: TGCGCCAGCAGCTCCCAGGGTGATGGCTACACCTTC; v_gene: TRBV5-1; abundance: few; d_gene: .; j_gene: TRBJ1-2
CDR3aa: CASSGGYVEQYF; CDR3nt: TGTGCCAGCAGTGGGGGCTATGTTGAGCAGTACTTC; v_gene: TRBV2; abundance: .; d_gene: .; j_gene: TRBJ2-7
CDR3aa: CASSLVGLAGGSLGDEQFF; CDR3nt: TGTGCCAGCAGCTTGGTGGGTTTAGCGGGGGGTTCATTAGGGGATGAGCAGTTCTTC; v_gene: TRBV5-6; abundance: .; d_gene: TRBD2; j_gene: TRBJ2-1
CDR3aa: CASSFSGTGVYEQYF; CDR3nt: TGTGCCAGCAGCTTTTCCGGGACAGGCGTCTACGAGCAGTACTTC; v_gene: TRBV7-3; abundance: .; d_gene: TRBD1; j_gene: TRBJ2-7
CDR3aa: CASGGPEETQYF; CDR3nt: TGTGCCAGCGGGGGACCCGAGGAGACCCAGTACTTC; v_gene: TRBV19; abundance: .; d_gene: .; j_gene: TRBJ2-5
CDR3aa: CASSQGDRVGEGYTF; CDR3nt: TGTGCCAGCAGCCAAGGGGATCGGGTAGGGGAAGGCTACACCTTC; v_gene: TRBV14; abundance: few; d_gene: .; j_gene: TRBJ1-2
CDR3aa: CASRLRTEAFF; CDR3nt: TGTGCAAGTCGCTTGAGAACTGAAGCTTTCTTT; v_gene: TRBV12-2; abundance: .; d_gene: .; j_gene: TRBJ1-1
CDR3aa: CASSEAGQSTDTQYF; CDR3nt: TGTGCCAGCAGTGAGGCGGGGCAGAGCACAGATACGCAGTATTTT; v_gene: TRBV6-1; abundance: few; d_gene: .; j_gene: TRBJ2-3
CDR3aa: CASSMDTSSYNEQFF; CDR3nt: TGTGCCAGTAGTATGGATACTAGCTCCTACAATGAGCAGTTCTTC; v_gene: TRBV19; abundance: .; d_gene: .; j_gene: TRBJ2-1
CDR3aa: CASSHGQVSGNTIYF; CDR3nt: TGTGCCAGCAGCCACGGACAGGTCTCTGGAAACACCATATATTTT; v_gene: TRBV7-9; abundance: .; d_gene: TRBD1; j_gene: TRBJ1-3
CDR3aa: CASSPQTSFYEQYF; CDR3nt: TGTGCCAGCTCACCTCAGACTAGCTTTTACGAGCAGTACTTC; v_gene: TRBV18; abundance: few; d_gene: TRBD2; j_gene: TRBJ2-7
CDR3aa: CASSPQNARAGETQYF; CDR3nt: TGTGCCAGCTCACCTCAGAACGCTCGGGCAGGGGAGACCCAGTACTTC; v_gene: TRBV18; abundance: .; d_gene: .; j_gene: TRBJ2-5
CDR3aa: CSVEKGAGQPQHF; CDR3nt: TGCAGCGTTGAAAAGGGGGCCGGTCAGCCCCAGCATTTT; v_gene: TRBV29-1; abundance: .; d_gene: TRBD1; j_gene: TRBJ1-5
CDR3aa: CASASAGGLEQETQYF; CDR3nt: TGTGCCAGCGCCTCAGCGGGGGGCCTGGAACAAGAGACCCAGTACTTC; v_gene: TRBV11-2; abundance: few; d_gene: TRBD2; j_gene: TRBJ2-5
CDR3aa: CASSSVAGGPLNEQFF; CDR3nt: TGCGCCAGCAGTTCTGTAGCGGGAGGGCCCCTCAATGAGCAGTTCTTC; v_gene: TRBV10-1; abundance: .; d_gene: TRBD2; j_gene: TRBJ2-1
CDR3aa: CASSEDRLNTEAFF; CDR3nt: TGTGCCAGCAGTGAGGACAGATTGAACACTGAAGCTTTCTTT; v_gene: TRBV6-1; abundance: .; d_gene: .; j_gene: TRBJ1-1
CDR3aa: CASSDWVSAGDYEQYF; CDR3nt: TGTGCCAGCAGTGATTGGGTTTCAGCGGGGGATTACGAGCAGTACTTC; v_gene: TRBV6-1; abundance: few; d_gene: TRBD2; j_gene: TRBJ2-7
CDR3aa: CSVGRGRDARYYGYTF; CDR3nt: TGCAGCGTTGGGCGGGGCAGGGACGCCCGCTACTATGGCTACACCTTC; v_gene: TRBV29-1; abundance: .; d_gene: .; j_gene: TRBJ1-2
CDR3aa: CASSFSAGGLIGTDTQYF; CDR3nt: TGTGCCAGCAGCTTTTCTGCGGGGGGACTAATAGGCACAGATACGCAGTATTTT; v_gene: TRBV11-3; abundance: .; d_gene: TRBD2; j_gene: TRBJ2-3
CDR3aa: CASSLVVQDNEKLFF; CDR3nt: TGTGCCAGCAGCTTAGTGGTGCAGGATAATGAAAAACTGTTTTTT; v_gene: TRBV7-6; abundance: .; d_gene: .; j_gene: TRBJ1-4
CDR3aa: CASSPPGSSPYNEQFF; CDR3nt: TGTGCCAGCTCACCACCTGGGAGTAGTCCCTACAATGAGCAGTTCTTC; v_gene: TRBV18; abundance: .; d_gene: .; j_gene: TRBJ2-1
CDR3aa: CASSNQNRGTYNQPQHF; CDR3nt: TGTGCCAGCAGCAACCAAAACAGGGGTACCTACAATCAGCCCCAGCATTTT; v_gene: TRBV28; abundance: .; d_gene: TRBD1; j_gene: TRBJ1-5
CDR3aa: CASSSPDSATNEKLFF; CDR3nt: TGTGCCAGCAGTTCTCCGGACAGTGCAACTAATGAAAAACTGTTTTTT; v_gene: TRBV28; abundance: few; d_gene: .; j_gene: TRBJ1-4
CDR3aa: CASSKNLGTGDTEAFF; CDR3nt: TGCGCCAGCAGTAAAAATTTGGGCACAGGGGACACTGAAGCTTTCTTT; v_gene: TRBV5-1; abundance: few; d_gene: TRBD1; j_gene: TRBJ1-1
CDR3aa: CASSAGTSSGQETQYF; CDR3nt: TGTGCCAGCAGTGCCGGGACTAGCTCCGGCCAAGAGACCCAGTACTTC; v_gene: TRBV2; abundance: .; d_gene: TRBD2; j_gene: TRBJ2-5
CDR3aa: CASVQGYTGELFF; CDR3nt: TGTGCCAGCGTACAGGGTTACACCGGGGAGCTGTTTTTT; v_gene: TRBV6-1; abundance: .; d_gene: .; j_gene: TRBJ2-2
CDR3aa: CASSWGGLAGEETQYF; CDR3nt: TGCGCCAGCAGCTGGGGGGGGCTAGCGGGAGAAGAGACCCAGTACTTC; v_gene: TRBV5-1; abundance: .; d_gene: TRBD2; j_gene: TRBJ2-5
CDR3aa: CASSSGTARNEQFF; CDR3nt: TGCGCCAGCAGCTCCGGGACAGCCAGGAATGAGCAGTTCTTC; v_gene: TRBV5-1; abundance: few; d_gene: TRBD1; j_gene: TRBJ2-1
CDR3aa: CASSGTGNSYGYTF; CDR3nt: TGTGCCAGCAGCGGGACAGGAAATAGCTATGGCTACACCTTC; v_gene: TRBV28; abundance: .; d_gene: TRBD1; j_gene: TRBJ1-2
CDR3aa: CASSKTVNTEAFF; CDR3nt: TGTGCCAGTAGTAAGACAGTGAACACTGAAGCTTTCTTT; v_gene: TRBV19; abundance: .; d_gene: .; j_gene: TRBJ1-1
CDR3aa: CASSPRAGVGANVLTF; CDR3nt: TGTGCCAGCAGCCCCCGGGCAGGGGTTGGGGCCAACGTCCTGACTTTC; v_gene: TRBV7-2; abundance: once; d_gene: .; j_gene: TRBJ2-6
CDR3aa: CASSYGAGYNEQFF; CDR3nt: TGTGCCAGCAGTTATGGGGCCGGCTACAATGAGCAGTTCTTC; v_gene: TRBV27; abundance: few; d_gene: .; j_gene: TRBJ2-1
CDR3aa: CAWTGGGYGYTF; CDR3nt: TGTGCCTGGACAGGGGGTGGCTATGGCTACACCTTC; v_gene: TRBV30; abundance: .; d_gene: TRBD1; j_gene: TRBJ1-2
CDR3aa: CASSGVSWTGGGLNTEAFF; CDR3nt: TGTGCCAGCAGTGGGGTTTCTTGGACAGGGGGCGGTCTGAACACTGAAGCTTTCTTT; v_gene: TRBV28; abundance: .; d_gene: TRBD1; j_gene: TRBJ1-1
CDR3aa: CAISESGTRESYEQFF; CDR3nt: TGTGCCATCAGTGAGTCCGGGACTAGAGAATCATATGAGCAGTTCTTC; v_gene: TRBV10-3; abundance: few; d_gene: TRBD2; j_gene: TRBJ2-1
CDR3aa: CASSLRQGANTEAFF; CDR3nt: TGTGCCAGCAGCCTTAGACAGGGGGCGAACACTGAAGCTTTCTTT; v_gene: TRBV7-9; abundance: .; d_gene: TRBD1; j_gene: TRBJ1-1
CDR3aa: CASSLQGAKGYTF; CDR3nt: TGTGCCAGCAGTCTTCAGGGGGCGAAAGGCTACACCTTC; v_gene: TRBV25-1; abundance: .; d_gene: TRBD1; j_gene: TRBJ1-2
CDR3aa: CASSHPAGRGGKTEAFF; CDR3nt: TGCGCCAGCAGCCACCCCGCGGGAAGGGGAGGAAAAACTGAAGCTTTCTTT; v_gene: TRBV4-1; abundance: .; d_gene: .; j_gene: TRBJ1-1
CDR3aa: CASSLRDLETQYF; CDR3nt: TGTGCCAGCAGCTTAAGGGACTTGGAGACCCAGTACTTC; v_gene: TRBV7-2; abundance: few; d_gene: .; j_gene: TRBJ2-5
CDR3aa: CASSSLDRGYGYTF; CDR3nt: TGTGCCAGCAGTTCGTTGGACAGGGGATACGGCTACACCTTC; v_gene: TRBV6-5; abundance: few; d_gene: TRBD1; j_gene: TRBJ1-2
CDR3aa: CASSSRGGHYEQYF; CDR3nt: TGTGCCAGCAGTTCCCGCGGGGGGCACTACGAGCAGTACTTC; v_gene: TRBV28; abundance: .; d_gene: TRBD2; j_gene: TRBJ2-7
CDR3aa: CASSLATAFTANEKLFF; CDR3nt: TGTGCCAGCAGCTTAGCCACAGCATTCACGGCTAATGAAAAACTGTTTTTT; v_gene: TRBV7-2; abundance: few; d_gene: .; j_gene: TRBJ1-4
CDR3aa: CATHTAGANTEAFF; CDR3nt: TGTGCCACCCACACGGCTGGGGCGAACACTGAAGCTTTCTTT; v_gene: TRBV10-3; abundance: few; d_gene: .; j_gene: TRBJ1-1
CDR3aa: CASSVVGTAQETQYF; CDR3nt: TGTGCCAGCAGCGTAGTCGGGACAGCTCAAGAGACCCAGTACTTC; v_gene: TRBV9; abundance: .; d_gene: TRBD1; j_gene: TRBJ2-5
CDR3aa: CASRQDSYEQYF; CDR3nt: TGTGCCAGCCGGCAGGACTCCTACGAGCAGTACTTC; v_gene: TRBV2; abundance: .; d_gene: .; j_gene: TRBJ2-7
CDR3aa: CASRREHSYGYTF; CDR3nt: TGTGCCAGTAGGCGGGAACACTCGTATGGCTACACCTTC; v_gene: TRBV19; abundance: .; d_gene: .; j_gene: TRBJ1-2